This T cell receptor (beta chain) comes out of a study of shared clonotypes between healthy human individuals (dated by TCRdb to the early 2020s). At the level of the whole study: A couple of women and a few men aged 18 to 49 years were included in the cohort. To estimate repertoire size and how much clonotypes are shared between individuals, the study performed deep sequencing of blood TCR repertoires from roughly five healthy adults. For each donor, CD4 naive and CD4 memory were each run on three plates, CD8 naive on two plates, and CD8 memory on one plate. To increase sequencing depth and limit assay-specific biases, TCR repertoire library preparation and sequencing were carried out by different laboratories using diverse techniques. Per donor, leukapheresis produced somewhere between about 0.94 and 9.5 billion PBMCs.

Study-level results and caveats: Rarefaction of sorted-subset datasets indicated incomplete sequencing despite the large sequencing depth. Estimated clonotype richness was generally larger for naive than for memory subsets. Because the study included a small number of donors, the genetic and exposure-history diversity represented was limited. Sampling was restricted to blood, and TCR repertoires in tissues likely differ from the TCR repertoires found in blood. Compared with non-shared clonotypes, the clonotypes found in all four sorted-subset donors had higher generation probabilities. Based on pairwise subsampling, the degree of clonotype sharing among donors was expected to be affected by sequencing depth. Sharing across four donors was observed for around 4.8% of naive CD4, under 4% of naive CD8, over 2% of memory CD4, and about 0.39% of memory CD8 clonotypes.

CDR3 length: 11 amino acids, cysteine to phenylalanine. The DNA shown is the 33-base CDR3, in frame from base 1. CDR1 and CDR2, looked up from the germline V gene, are MDHEN and SYDVKM. The V end loses 8 bases and the J end loses 8 bases, and a stretch of 10 bases separates them. Using the deep immunoSEQ assay, TCR CDR3 regions were amplified from genomic DNA by multiplex PCR. For each cell subset, the extracted genomic DNA was distributed evenly across all wells of several immunoSEQ 96-well plates, and each plate served as one replicate. For sorted subsets, 200 to 250 ng genomic DNA, equal to 25,000 to 35,000 T cell genomes, was loaded into each replicate PCR. Purified libraries were quantified with a Qubit 3.0 fluorometer, sized on a Bioanalyzer 2100, and re-quantified with the KAPA Library Quantification kit. A separate single-read 150-cycle Illumina NextSeq 550 flow cell was used to sequence each immunoSEQ 96-well plate. The source study handled its data this way. Because only junctional sequences without quality scores were contained in the immunoSEQ output, filtering matching that applied to full-length reads could not be performed. Sequences were annotated with PyIR, a Python wrapper for IgBLAST v1.9, and V/J genes and CDR3 were assigned using IMGT germline references. Reads were filtered out if the reads had weak V/J assignments (E-value above 1e-6), no CDR3, stop codons, out-of-frame junctions, or ambiguous translated residues. A V3J clonotype was defined by an identical inferred V gene, J gene, and CDR3 amino acid sequence. Percentage overlap between repertoires was calculated by dividing the number of shared unique clonotypes by the size of the smaller repertoire. Repertoire richness was assessed with RTK rarefaction, the Chao1 estimator, and Recon v2.1 estimates of unobserved clonotypes. Generation probabilities were computed with OLGA for all TCRbeta clonotypes obtained by the gDNA method from four donors. The source is immuneACCESS, and TCRdb retained only in-frame sequences with V and J called. Part of the clones is not carried over; for the studies checked, unresolved V genes explain less than half of this, and the remainder is unexplained. That table furnishes V, J and clone size, whereas the DNA furnished D and trimming. The table for this sample lists some 680,000 clones; 60% to 75% of them were counted only once. Of the sample, 1.5% to 2% is held by the ten largest clones.

Details on this clone: Its antigen remains unidentified. Base qualities are not recorded, but no much larger clone differs from it by a single base.

Donors were healthy HIV-negative adults with no recently reported acute infections or vaccinations. All donors were Caucasian adults living in Nashville, Tennessee, USA. CD4+ T cells were enriched through magnetic negative selection, after which naive cells were positively selected on CD45RA and the remaining negative fraction served as the memory subset. After blood collection by leukapheresis, PBMCs were isolated using Ficoll-Histopaque density gradient centrifugation and then cryopreserved in the vapor phase of liquid nitrogen. Analytical flow cytometry was used to check the purity and quantity of each magnetically sorted T cell population. From each sorted fraction, genomic DNA was isolated and quantified by UV absorbance on a Nanodrop 2000c.

The rearrangement joined TRBV28 to TRBJ2-1, with no confidently assigned D gene. This clonotype was sampled from a woman in her twenties or thirties in good health. Sequenced: memory CD4+ T cells sorted from blood. The cell subset or site label of this sample denotes: CD45RA-negative fraction. For the CDR3, the sequence is CASGSQYEQFF. At the DNA level, the sequence is TGTGCCAGCGGATCTCAGTATGAGCAGTTCTTC.